Here is one T cell receptor (beta chain) with its context. Repertoires were generated with immunoSEQ multiplex PCR, while TCRdb's copy carries only in-frame clones and drops some. The sample holds roughly 88,000 clones, about nine tenths seen once. The data belong to a study of control samples from healthy donors and cancer patients. This CDR3 has 14 residues. The germline gives CDR1 LNHNV, CDR2 YYDKDF (reference sequence). Trimming took 1 base from V and 8 from J; bases not matched to a gene: 4. The V gene is TRBV15, the J gene TRBJ1-4; 7 bases line up with TRBD1. The sample was blood. The sequence was obtained from a man between 45 and 60 years old in good health. CDR3 bases: TGTGCCACCAGCAGAGGACAGGGAGGAGAAAAACTGTTTTTT. Encoded protein: CATSRGQGGEKLFF.